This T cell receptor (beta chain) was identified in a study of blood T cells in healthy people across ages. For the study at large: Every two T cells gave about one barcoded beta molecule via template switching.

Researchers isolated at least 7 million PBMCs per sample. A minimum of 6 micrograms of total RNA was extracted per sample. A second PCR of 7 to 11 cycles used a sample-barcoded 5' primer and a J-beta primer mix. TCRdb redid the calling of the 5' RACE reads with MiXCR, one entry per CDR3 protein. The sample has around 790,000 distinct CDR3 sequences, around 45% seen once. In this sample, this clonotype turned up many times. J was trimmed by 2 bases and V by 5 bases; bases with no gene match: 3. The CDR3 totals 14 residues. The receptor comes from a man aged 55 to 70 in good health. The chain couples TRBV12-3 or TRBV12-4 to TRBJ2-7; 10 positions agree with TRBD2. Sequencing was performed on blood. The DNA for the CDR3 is TGTGCCAGCAGTGATAGCGGGGGGCCCTACGAGCAGTACTTC. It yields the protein CASSDSGGPYEQYF.